This T cell receptor beta chain is from a study of T-cell reconstitution after alpha-beta-depleted transplantation in children. Germline CDR1 MNHEY, CDR2 SMNVEV (reference sequence). The CDR3 consists of 15 residues. V gave up 0 bases and J gave up 1 base, with 9 bases separating them. Only a few counts were recorded for this clonotype. Unique molecular identifiers were incorporated during preparation of the TCRbeta library. MiXCR, applied by TCRdb to the PCR reads, yields one record per CDR3 protein. The data contain around 380,000 distinct CDR3 sequences, about a tenth of them singletons. The receptor's source is a human donor who donated a stem cell graft to a child with acute myeloid leukemia. The V call is TRBV27, the J call TRBJ1-1; D remains ambiguous. The source material was PBMCs from the stem cell graft donor, sampled from the stem cell graft. CDR3 sequence (DNA): TGTGCCAGCAGTTTATCGTCCAGTTGGAACACTGAAGCTTTCTTT. Its protein is CASSLSSSWNTEAFF.